A selection of T cell receptor beta chains follows, all from one sample in a study of identical twins. TCRdb re-called the 5' RACE reads through MiXCR, storing one row per CDR3 protein. Counted here are 350,000 or so distinct CDR3 sequences, 9% to 15% occurring once; the ten biggest clones make up just over 7%. The same sample was also used in a study of yellow fever vaccine responses in identical twins.

The sample taken for sequencing was CD8+ T cells sorted from blood. Receptor source: a woman between 18 and 29 years old in good health. The conserved cysteine and the conserved F or W are not part of the CDR3 here. The order of the fields is D gene, J gene, V gene, CDR3 protein. D genes are given only for firm matches.

D: .
J: TRBJ2-1
V: TRBV25-1
CDR3: ASSEETHEQF

D: .
J: TRBJ2-1
V: TRBV27
CDR3: ASSYSPMEEQF

D: .
J: TRBJ2-5
V: TRBV24-1
CDR3: ATSDFPRQEETQY

D: TRBD1
J: TRBJ2-6
V: TRBV20-1
CDR3: SATTGSGANVLT

D: TRBD2
J: TRBJ2-3
V: TRBV7-6
CDR3: ASSLIAGDRTDTQY

D: TRBD2
J: TRBJ2-3
V: TRBV27
CDR3: ASSLWQGGTDTQY

D: TRBD2
J: TRBJ2-1
V: TRBV28
CDR3: ASSLGTRGEQF

D: .
J: TRBJ2-1
V: TRBV6-5
CDR3: ASSYSDGRDEQF

D: .
J: TRBJ1-6
V: TRBV7-9
CDR3: ASSFPGQTNSPLH

D: .
J: TRBJ2-1
V: TRBV9
CDR3: ASSVGDFGVGDSYNEQF

D: TRBD1
J: TRBJ2-2
V: TRBV24-1
CDR3: ATSETTGGYTGELF

D: .
J: TRBJ1-1
V: TRBV28
CDR3: ASSLRGYTEAF

D: TRBD1
J: TRBJ2-7
V: TRBV15
CDR3: ATSRGRDRTSYEQY

D: .
J: TRBJ2-1
V: TRBV13
CDR3: ASSPQGGEQF

D: TRBD1
J: TRBJ2-3
V: TRBV6-5
CDR3: ASSYDRGGGDTQY

D: .
J: TRBJ2-2
V: TRBV20-1
CDR3: SARDLSWITGELF

D: TRBD2
J: TRBJ2-1
V: TRBV5-5
CDR3: ASSPRTSGPGEQF

D: .
J: TRBJ2-5
V: TRBV12-3/TRBV12-4
CDR3: ASSQVVGETQY

D: .
J: TRBJ1-1
V: TRBV4-1
CDR3: ASSQDGPGQTNTEAF

D: .
J: TRBJ1-1
V: TRBV15
CDR3: ATSRNTEAF

D: .
J: TRBJ2-3
V: TRBV10-3
CDR3: AISELEDTQY

D: TRBD2
J: TRBJ2-3
V: TRBV20-1
CDR3: SAYRIGGRIDTQY

D: TRBD1
J: TRBJ1-2
V: TRBV11-2
CDR3: ASSLTTGPHGYT

D: .
J: TRBJ1-5
V: TRBV28
CDR3: ASSFQGGHQPQH

D: .
J: TRBJ2-4
V: TRBV4-1
CDR3: ASSSLLGPKNIQY

D: .
J: TRBJ2-3
V: TRBV10-3
CDR3: ATTDRIVDSSTDTQY

D: TRBD2
J: TRBJ2-1
V: TRBV11-1
CDR3: ASSLASPTSGIYNEQF

D: .
J: TRBJ2-1
V: TRBV5-1
CDR3: ASSLAAGHYNEQF

D: .
J: TRBJ2-5
V: TRBV5-1
CDR3: ASSLPGVQETQY

D: .
J: TRBJ2-3
V: TRBV20-1
CDR3: SARDLDSNTQY

D: .
J: TRBJ2-1
V: TRBV12-3/TRBV12-4
CDR3: ASRGLVKDEQF

D: .
J: TRBJ2-7
V: TRBV10-3
CDR3: AISEGRIYEQY

D: TRBD1
J: TRBJ2-1
V: TRBV28
CDR3: ASKRQGFNEQF

D: TRBD1
J: TRBJ1-6
V: TRBV7-9
CDR3: ASSPRTGAINSPLH

D: .
J: TRBJ2-7
V: TRBV7-9
CDR3: ASRPGGESYEQY

D: TRBD2
J: TRBJ2-2
V: TRBV6-1
CDR3: ASSDLAGNTGELF

D: TRBD2
J: TRBJ2-7
V: TRBV4-2
CDR3: ASSQGRLAGGYFYEQY

D: .
J: TRBJ1-2
V: TRBV7-2
CDR3: ASSSEGFNYGYT

D: .
J: TRBJ2-1
V: TRBV28
CDR3: ASMGLVGSYNEQF

D: .
J: TRBJ2-3
V: TRBV20-1
CDR3: SASNALGSDTQY

D: TRBD1
J: TRBJ2-2
V: TRBV27
CDR3: ASSLGQGYGELF

D: .
J: TRBJ1-5
V: TRBV27
CDR3: ASGTGNQPQH

D: .
J: TRBJ2-1
V: TRBV9
CDR3: ASSDKAGSYNEQF

D: .
J: TRBJ2-1
V: TRBV5-1
CDR3: ASSPPGSAGEQF

D: TRBD2
J: TRBJ2-5
V: TRBV20-1
CDR3: SARGTLAGGHLRETQY

D: .
J: TRBJ1-2
V: TRBV21-1
CDR3: ASSLGTLVTASSTGTGYGYT

D: TRBD1
J: TRBJ1-1
V: TRBV24-1
CDR3: ATSDSDRAAF

D: TRBD1
J: TRBJ1-1
V: TRBV2
CDR3: ASRKPTGALNTEAF

D: .
J: TRBJ2-1
V: TRBV15
CDR3: ATSSSSYNEQF

D: .
J: TRBJ2-1
V: TRBV7-9
CDR3: ASSFESTGSVWEF

D: .
J: TRBJ2-1
V: TRBV3-1
CDR3: ASSQVATLSYNEQF

D: .
J: TRBJ1-2
V: TRBV28
CDR3: ASTPGGPYGYT

D: .
J: TRBJ2-5
V: TRBV2
CDR3: ASSDPNQETQY

D: .
J: TRBJ2-7
V: TRBV5-1
CDR3: ASSSLSNGPYEQY

D: .
J: TRBJ1-2
V: TRBV5-1
CDR3: ASSFGDSVGGYT

D: .
J: TRBJ1-5
V: TRBV6-1
CDR3: ASRDPGLNQPQH

D: .
J: TRBJ2-5
V: TRBV7-9
CDR3: ASRLTGYQETQY

D: TRBD2
J: TRBJ2-3
V: TRBV15
CDR3: ATSRGGLRPDTQY

D: .
J: TRBJ2-1
V: TRBV28
CDR3: ASRPLADYNEQF

D: .
J: TRBJ2-2
V: TRBV27
CDR3: ASSSLANTGELF